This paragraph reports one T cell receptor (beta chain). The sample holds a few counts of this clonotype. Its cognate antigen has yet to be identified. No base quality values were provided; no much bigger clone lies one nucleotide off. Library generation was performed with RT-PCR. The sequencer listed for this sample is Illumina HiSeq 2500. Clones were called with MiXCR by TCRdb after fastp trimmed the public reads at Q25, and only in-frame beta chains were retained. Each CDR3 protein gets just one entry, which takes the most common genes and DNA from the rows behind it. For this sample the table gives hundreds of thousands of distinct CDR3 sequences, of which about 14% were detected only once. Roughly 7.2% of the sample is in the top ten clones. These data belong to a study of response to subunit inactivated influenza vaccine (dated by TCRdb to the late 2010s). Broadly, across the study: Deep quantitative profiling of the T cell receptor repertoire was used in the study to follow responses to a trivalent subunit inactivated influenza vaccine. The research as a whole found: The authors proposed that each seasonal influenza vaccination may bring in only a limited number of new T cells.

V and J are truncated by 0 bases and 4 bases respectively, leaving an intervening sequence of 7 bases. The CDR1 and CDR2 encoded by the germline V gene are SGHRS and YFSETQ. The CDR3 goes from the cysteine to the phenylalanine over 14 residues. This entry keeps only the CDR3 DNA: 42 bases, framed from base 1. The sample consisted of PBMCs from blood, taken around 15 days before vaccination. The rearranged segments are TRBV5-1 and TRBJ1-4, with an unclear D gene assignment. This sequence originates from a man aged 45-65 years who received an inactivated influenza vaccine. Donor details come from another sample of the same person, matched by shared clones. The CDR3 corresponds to CASSLEGFNEKLFF. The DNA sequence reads TGCGCCAGCAGCTTGGAAGGTTTTAATGAAAAACTGTTTTTT.